This T cell receptor (beta chain) stems from a study of T cells after yellow fever vaccination (dated by TCRdb to about 2019). Notes on the research overall: Libraries from fractions with low cell numbers were prepared with the SMART-Seq v4 Ultra Low Input RNA kit. To track T-cell clones before and after primary and booster YFV17D yellow fever vaccination, bulk TCR alpha and beta repertoires were sequenced longitudinally. Two healthy male donors made up the cohort, one aged 18 to 30 years and the other aged 30 to 40 years. Bulk PBMC replicates and cell subsets were isolated from blood drawn at multiple timepoints before and after both primary and secondary immunization.

Sequencer: Illumina NovaSeq 6000. TCR cDNA was synthesized by 5'RACE template switching, which introduced a universal primer site and unique molecular identifiers. cDNA synthesis was primed from both the TCR alpha and TCR beta constant segments. Library amplification involved two PCR steps, and the second step added sample barcodes and sequencing adapters. Sequencing of libraries was done on Illumina HiSeq 2500 (2x100 bp) or NovaSeq (2x150 bp). The authors' analysis ran thus. MIGEC handled demultiplexing of reads and collapsing into UMI consensus sequences, while MiXCR performed V(D)J alignment. Clonotypes responding to the vaccine were identified with edgeR on replicate PBMC samples, with the criteria of FDR below 0.01 and a log2 fold change above 5 up to day 15. Each bulk clonotype received a CD4 or CD8 identity based on whether the sequenced CD4 or CD8 repertoire contained that clonotype at higher abundance. The raw public data were reprocessed by TCRdb itself: fastp quality trimming at Q25, MiXCR clonotype calling, in-frame beta chains only. Entries that share a CDR3 protein sequence are merged under the most common genes and DNA. The V and J calls were determined by TCRdb, not by the authors. The sample profile shows 150,000 to 200,000 distinct CDR3 sequences; around 10% of them were found once. 36% of the sample is held by the ten biggest clonotypes.

About this clonotype: No antigen is known for it. The record has no base qualities; no much larger clone is one base away.

CDR1 and CDR2 were assigned from the germline V gene (reference sequence) as SEHNR and FQNEAQ. Reading from cysteine to phenylalanine, the CDR3 counts 16 amino acids. The read is trimmed to its CDR3 DNA, 48 bases read in frame from base 1. At the junction V is shortened by 5 bases and J by 1 base, with 17 bases in between. The sample's treatment or condition, from its label and the paper: live attenuated yellow fever vaccine strain. A standard Ficoll-Paque protocol was used to isolate PBMCs from peripheral blood. CD4 and CD8 T-cell fractions were isolated with Dynabeads CD4 and CD8 positive selection kits. TriZol was used to extract RNA from bulk PBMCs, from CD4 and CD8 fractions, and from dextramer-positive and dextramer-negative fractions. General findings and caveats noted by the study authors: Computational filtering was needed because FACS-sorted repertoires could contain abundant contaminating clonotypes from the bulk population. After the booster, most clones that had expanded after primary vaccination were detected again (roughly 96% of CD4 and 88% of CD8), suggesting broad maintenance of memory. Compared with the primary T-cell response, the secondary T-cell response was faster but weaker, reaching its peak on day 5 rather than on day 15. Only a couple of donors were included in the study, so the extent to which the findings can be generalized is limited. A small fraction of clonotypes appeared in both the CD4 and CD8 compartments, likely as a result of convergent recombination.

In this chain, TRBV7-9 is recombined with TRBJ1-1, and perhaps TRBD1 as D gene, on 6 matching bases. The origin of this receptor is a man between 18 and 35 years old who received the YFV17D yellow fever vaccine. The input for sequencing was CD8+ T cells sorted from PBMCs, taken 15 days after the yellow fever booster vaccination. The encoded CDR3 is CASSEARTVANTEAFF. At the DNA level, the sequence is TGTGCCAGCAGCGAAGCCCGGACAGTCGCGAACACTGAAGCTTTCTTT.